These T cell receptor beta chains were read from a single sample in a study of T cells after yellow fever vaccination. TCRdb re-called the 5' RACE reads with MiXCR, one entry per CDR3 protein. Here the sample spans roughly 63,000 distinct CDR3 sequences, 6% to 7.5% being singletons. Here the sequenced sample was CD8+ T cells sorted from PBMCs, taken 15 days after the yellow fever booster vaccination. All receptors come from a man aged 30-40 years who received the YFV17D yellow fever vaccine. The CDR3 runs from the conserved cysteine through the conserved F or W. The D gene is left open where the match is weak. Clone size is shown for a subset of rows, as once, few, many or a class of expanded clone.

TRBV5-1	TRBJ2-1	TRBD2	many	CASSLALAGGWDEQFF	TGCGCCAGCAGCTTGGCCTTAGCGGGAGGTTGGGATGAGCAGTTCTTC
TRBV6-1	TRBJ2-7	TRBD1	many	CASSERTGTGGNEQYF	TGTGCCAGCAGTGAAAGGACCGGGACAGGGGGCAACGAGCAGTACTTC
TRBV30	TRBJ2-2	NA	many	CAWSAGANTGELFF	TGTGCCTGGAGTGCAGGGGCGAACACCGGGGAGCTGTTTTTT
TRBV21-1	TRBJ1-1	NA	many	CASSKGITASMNTEAFF	TGTGCCAGCAGCAAAGGAATCACAGCCTCCATGAACACTGAAGCTTTCTTT
TRBV6-5	TRBJ1-3	TRBD1	many	CASSLTGAGNTIYF	TGTGCCAGCAGTTTGACAGGGGCTGGAAACACCATATATTTT
TRBV12-3/TRBV12-4	TRBJ2-7	NA	many	CASNGGTTYEQYF	TGTGCCAGCAACGGCGGGACGACCTACGAGCAGTACTTC
TRBV27	TRBJ1-1	NA	many	CASSLGAGRVNTEAFF	TGTGCCAGCAGTTTAGGGGCAGGGAGGGTTAACACTGAAGCTTTCTTT
TRBV7-9	TRBJ1-1	NA	many	CASSSSGARISEAFF	TGTGCCAGCAGCTCCTCAGGGGCCCGGATCTCTGAAGCTTTCTTT
TRBV6-5	TRBJ2-3	NA	many	CASGPSGTDTQYF	TGTGCCAGCGGCCCCTCAGGAACAGATACGCAGTATTTT
TRBV12-3/TRBV12-4	TRBJ2-7	TRBD2	many	CASSFTLAGTYEQYF	TGTGCCAGCAGTTTCACACTAGCGGGGACCTACGAGCAGTACTTC
TRBV30	TRBJ2-5	NA	NA	CAWSSHHPTQYF	TGTGCCTGGAGCTCCCACCACCCGACCCAGTACTTC
TRBV21-1	TRBJ2-1	NA	many	CARDDEQFF	TGTGCCAGGGACGACGAGCAGTTCTTC
TRBV27	TRBJ2-1	NA	NA	CASSKPQGLNEQFF	TGTGCCAGCAGCAAACCACAGGGTTTGAATGAGCAGTTCTTC
TRBV3-1	TRBJ2-7	TRBD2	many	CASSQPGLAGGRSYEQYF	TGTGCCAGCAGCCAACCGGGACTAGCGGGAGGAAGGTCCTACGAGCAGTACTTC
TRBV24-1	TRBJ2-4	NA	many	CAALAQIAKNIQYF	TGTGCCGCGCTAGCCCAGATAGCCAAAAACATTCAGTACTTC
TRBV9	TRBJ2-2	NA	many	CASSAREEDGELFF	TGTGCCAGCAGCGCAAGGGAGGAGGACGGGGAGCTGTTTTTT
TRBV6-5	TRBJ2-2	NA	many	CASSRVGTGELFF	TGTGCCAGCAGCCGCGTAGGGACCGGGGAGCTGTTTTTT
TRBV29-1	TRBJ2-1	TRBD2	many	CSVPGLADNEQFF	TGCAGCGTCCCGGGACTAGCTGACAATGAGCAGTTCTTC
TRBV18	TRBJ2-5	NA	many	CASSPPLRYDDMTSKETQYF	TGTGCCAGCTCACCACCCCTTCGGTATGATGACATGACGTCCAAAGAGACCCAGTACTTC
TRBV11-2	TRBJ2-5	NA	many	CASSPHPQETQYF	TGTGCCAGCAGCCCGCACCCCCAAGAGACCCAGTACTTC
TRBV11-1	TRBJ2-7	NA	NA	CATRGEGQTGHGSYEQYF	TGTGCCACCAGAGGAGAAGGGCAGACTGGCCACGGATCCTACGAGCAGTACTTC
TRBV4-1	TRBJ2-3	NA	many	CASSSMGGGTDTQYF	TGCGCCAGCAGCTCAATGGGTGGCGGAACAGATACGCAGTATTTT